Below, 9 T cell receptor beta chains from the same sample are listed, as sequenced in a study of blood T cell repertoires in COVID-19. Here immunoSEQ multiplex PCR was the method, and the copy in TCRdb shows in-frame clones only, minus some. The table includes some 270,000 clones, roughly 84% detected once. Sequenced sample: PBMCs or T cells enriched from blood (not recorded which). These receptors came from a man aged 50 to 60 who had recovered from COVID-19.

The chain combines TRBV6-2 or TRBV6-3 with TRBJ2-5, with D maybe TRBD2 (5 bases). The germline CDR1 and CDR2 sequences are MNHEY and SVGEGT. The V end was cut by 5 bases, the J end by 4 bases, with 14 bases between. There are 14 residues in the CDR3. As DNA, the CDR3 is TGTGCCAGCAGTCCCCGGCGGGCGTCAGAGACCCAGTACTTC. Protein product: CASSPRRASETQYF.

The CDR3 bases are TGTGCCAGCAGCCAAGACAGGGTAAGTGAAGCTTTCTTT. It codes for CASSQDRVSEAFF. V is TRBV4-2 and J is TRBJ1-1; D might be TRBD1 (5 bases). The CDR3 consists of 13 residues. V lost 0 bases to trimming and J lost 7 bases, with 9 bases between them. CDR1 LGHNA and CDR2 YNFKEQ come from the germline V gene.

The V and J genes are TRBV4-2 and TRBJ2-4, with D unresolved. Looked up from germline, CDR1 is LGHNA and CDR2 is YNFKEQ. The CDR3 length is 15 residues. Trimming pared 0 bases from V and 0 bases from J, leaving 6 bases between. The CDR3 sequence is CASSQDSLAKNIQYF. Written as DNA, the CDR3 is TGTGCCAGCAGCCAAGACTCTCTAGCCAAAAACATTCAGTACTTC.

On this clone itself: Additional DNA sequences in this sample encode the identical CDR3. The rearrangement uses TRBV12-3 or TRBV12-4 and TRBJ1-2; D ambiguous. This CDR3 has 12 residues. V lost 5 bases and J 3 bases, leaving 7 bases between the germline ends. The chain's CDR3 is CASSLRDYGYTF. The DNA of the CDR3 is TGTGCCAGCAGTCTTCGGGACTATGGCTACACCTTC.

The chain joins TRBV5-1 to TRBJ2-7; 7 bases are a match to TRBD1. Germline-derived CDR1 and CDR2 are SGHRS and YFSETQ. This CDR3 contains 17 residues. The ends lost 0 bases at V and 2 bases at J; junction bases unmatched: 11. CDR3 DNA sequence: TGCGCCAGCAGCTTGGGAGGGATCCGGGACAGAACCTACGAGCAGTACTTC. This codes for CASSLGGIRDRTYEQYF.

This chain uses TRBV11-3 with TRBJ1-2; no reliable D call. The germline V and J ends were trimmed by 5 bases and 3 bases, with 13 bases remaining between them. CDR1 and CDR2 from the germline V gene are SGHNT and YENEEA. The CDR3 covers 14 residues. The CDR3 DNA reads as TGTGCCAGCAGCACCCGGGGTAACGACTATGGCTACACCTTC. Amino acid sequence: CASSTRGNDYGYTF.

V gene TRBV5-1 combines with J gene TRBJ2-6; 7 bases align to TRBD2. This CDR3 has 16 amino acids. V lost 4 bases and J lost 6; bases outside the gene matches: 10. The germline gives CDR1 SGHRS, CDR2 YFSETQ. The CDR3: CASSPRGEPLANVLTF. The CDR3 region has the DNA TGCGCCAGCAGCCCACGGGGGGAGCCCTTGGCCAACGTCCTGACTTTC.

This chain connects TRBV28 to TRBJ2-7, with 10 bases that match TRBD2. The CDR3 length is 16 residues. Looked up from germline, CDR1 is MDHEN and CDR2 is SYDVKM. Germline trimming cut 2 bases from V and 3 bases from J; bases unmatched to any gene: 7. CDR3: CASSLPYEREGYEQYF. In nucleotides, the CDR3 is TGTGCCAGCAGTTTACCCTACGAGCGGGAGGGCTACGAGCAGTACTTC.

The CDR3 DNA sequence: TGTGCCAGCAGTCCCCCACTCAGCGGGAACTCCTACGAGCAGTACTTC. Protein: CASSPPLSGNSYEQYF. The chain carries TRBV6-2 or TRBV6-3 and TRBJ2-7; 7 nucleotides agree with TRBD2. Germline-derived CDR1 and CDR2 are MNHEY and SVGEGT. Germline trimming cut 5 bases from V and 0 bases from J; bases unmatched to any gene: 10. CDR3 length equals 16 residues.